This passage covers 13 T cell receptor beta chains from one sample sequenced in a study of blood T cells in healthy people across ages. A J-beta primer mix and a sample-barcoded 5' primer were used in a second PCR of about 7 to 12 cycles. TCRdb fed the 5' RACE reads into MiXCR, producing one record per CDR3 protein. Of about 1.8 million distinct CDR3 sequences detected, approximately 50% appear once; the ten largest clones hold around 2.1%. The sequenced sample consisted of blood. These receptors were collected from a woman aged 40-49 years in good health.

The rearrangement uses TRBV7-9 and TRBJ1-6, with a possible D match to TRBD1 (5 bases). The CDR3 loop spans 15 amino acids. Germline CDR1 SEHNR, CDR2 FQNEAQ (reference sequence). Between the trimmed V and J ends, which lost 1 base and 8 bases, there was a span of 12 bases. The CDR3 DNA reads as TGTGCCAGCAGCTTAGTTGGGGCTAGGGATTCACCCCTCCACTTT. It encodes CASSLVGARDSPLHF.

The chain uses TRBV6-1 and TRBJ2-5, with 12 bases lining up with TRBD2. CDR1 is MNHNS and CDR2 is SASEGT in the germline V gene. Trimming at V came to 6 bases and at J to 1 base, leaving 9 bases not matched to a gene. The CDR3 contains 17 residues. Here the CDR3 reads CASSRLAGDPPQETQYF. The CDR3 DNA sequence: TGTGCCAGCAGCCGACTAGCGGGGGACCCACCCCAAGAGACCCAGTACTTC.

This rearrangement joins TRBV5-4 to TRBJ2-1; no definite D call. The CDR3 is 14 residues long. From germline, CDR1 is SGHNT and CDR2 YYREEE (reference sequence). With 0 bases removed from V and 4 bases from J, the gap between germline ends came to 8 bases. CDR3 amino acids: CASSLDSGYNEQFF. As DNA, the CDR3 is TGTGCCAGCAGCTTGGATTCGGGTTACAATGAGCAGTTCTTC.

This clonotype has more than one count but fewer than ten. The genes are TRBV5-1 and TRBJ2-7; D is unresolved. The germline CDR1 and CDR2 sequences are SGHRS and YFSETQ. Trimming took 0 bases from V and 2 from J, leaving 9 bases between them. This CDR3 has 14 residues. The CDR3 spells CASSLDPGAYEQYF. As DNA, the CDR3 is TGCGCCAGCAGCTTGGACCCGGGCGCCTACGAGCAGTACTTC.

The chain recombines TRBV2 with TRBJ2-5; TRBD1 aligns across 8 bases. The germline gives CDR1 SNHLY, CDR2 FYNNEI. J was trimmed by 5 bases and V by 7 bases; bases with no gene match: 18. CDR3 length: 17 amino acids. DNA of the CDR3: TGTGCCAGCACTGCCGGGGTGCGCCAGGGGGCGATGGAGACCCAGTACTTC. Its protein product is CASTAGVRQGAMETQYF.

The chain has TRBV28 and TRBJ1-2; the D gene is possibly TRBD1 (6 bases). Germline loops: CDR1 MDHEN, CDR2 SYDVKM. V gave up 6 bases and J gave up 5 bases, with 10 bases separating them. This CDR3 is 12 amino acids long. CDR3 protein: CASRNGQYGYTF. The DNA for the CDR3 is TGTGCCAGCAGGAACGGACAGTATGGCTACACCTTC.

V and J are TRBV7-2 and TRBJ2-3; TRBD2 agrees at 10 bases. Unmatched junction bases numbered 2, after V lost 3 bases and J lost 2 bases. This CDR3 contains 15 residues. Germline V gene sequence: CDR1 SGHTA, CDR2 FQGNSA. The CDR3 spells CASSFSGGNTDTQYF. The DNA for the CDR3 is TGTGCCAGCAGCTTTAGCGGGGGGAACACAGATACGCAGTATTTT.

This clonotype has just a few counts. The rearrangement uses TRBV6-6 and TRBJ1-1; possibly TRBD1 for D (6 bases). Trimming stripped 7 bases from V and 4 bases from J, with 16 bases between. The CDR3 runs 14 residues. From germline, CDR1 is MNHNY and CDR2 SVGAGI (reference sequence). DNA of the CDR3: TGTGCCAGCACCAACGGGGGGCTGGGCACTGAAGCTTTCTTT. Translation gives CASTNGGLGTEAFF.

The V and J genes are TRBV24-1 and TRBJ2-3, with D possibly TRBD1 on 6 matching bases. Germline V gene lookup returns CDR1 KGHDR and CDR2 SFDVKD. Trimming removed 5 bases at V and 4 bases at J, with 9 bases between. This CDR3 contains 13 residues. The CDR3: CATSAKGADTQYF. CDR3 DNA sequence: TGTGCCACCAGTGCCAAGGGGGCAGATACGCAGTATTTT.

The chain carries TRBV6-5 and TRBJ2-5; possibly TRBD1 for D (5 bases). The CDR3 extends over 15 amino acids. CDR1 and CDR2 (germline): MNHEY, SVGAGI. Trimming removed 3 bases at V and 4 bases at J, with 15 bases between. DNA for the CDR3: TGTGCCAGCAGTTATAGGGCAGGGTTACCAGAGACCCAGTACTTC. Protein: CASSYRAGLPETQYF.

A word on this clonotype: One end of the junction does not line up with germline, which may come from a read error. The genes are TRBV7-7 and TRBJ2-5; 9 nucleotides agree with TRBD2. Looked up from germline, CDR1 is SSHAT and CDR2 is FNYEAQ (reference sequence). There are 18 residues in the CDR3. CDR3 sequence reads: CASSLRAGGERLQETQYF. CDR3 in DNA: TGTGCTAGCAGCTTAAGAGCGGGGGGCGAGAGACTACAAGAGACCCAGTACTTC.

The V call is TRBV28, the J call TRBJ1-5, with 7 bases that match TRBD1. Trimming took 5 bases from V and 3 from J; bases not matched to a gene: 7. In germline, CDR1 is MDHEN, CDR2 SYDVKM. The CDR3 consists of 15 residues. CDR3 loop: CASSQTGQFNQPQHF. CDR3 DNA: TGTGCCAGCAGTCAGACGGGACAGTTCAATCAGCCCCAGCATTTT.

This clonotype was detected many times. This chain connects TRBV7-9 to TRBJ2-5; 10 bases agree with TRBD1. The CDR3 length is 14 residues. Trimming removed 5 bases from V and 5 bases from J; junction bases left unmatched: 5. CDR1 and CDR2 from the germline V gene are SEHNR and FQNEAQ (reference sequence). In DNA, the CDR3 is TGTGCCAGCAGCACCAGGACAGGGGGGGAGACCCAGTACTTC. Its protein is CASSTRTGGETQYF.